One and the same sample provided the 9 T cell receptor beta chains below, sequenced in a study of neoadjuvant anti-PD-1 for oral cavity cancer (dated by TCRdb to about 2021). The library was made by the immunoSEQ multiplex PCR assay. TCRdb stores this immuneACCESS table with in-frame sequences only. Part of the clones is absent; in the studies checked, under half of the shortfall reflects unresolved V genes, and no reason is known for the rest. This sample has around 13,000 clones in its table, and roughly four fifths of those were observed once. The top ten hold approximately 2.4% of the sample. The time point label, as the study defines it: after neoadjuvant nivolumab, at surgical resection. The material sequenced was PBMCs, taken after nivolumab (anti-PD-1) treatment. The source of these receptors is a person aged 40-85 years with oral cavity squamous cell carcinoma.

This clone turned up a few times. The CDR3 coding sequence is TGCGCCAGCAGTGAAGCATCACCCCTCCACTTT. Protein sequence: CASSEASPLHF. This sequence joins TRBV10-1 and TRBJ1-6; D not certain. With 3 bases removed from V and 10 bases from J, the gap between germline ends came to 4 bases. Germline values: CDR1 WNHNN, CDR2 SYGVQD (reference sequence). The CDR3 runs 11 residues.

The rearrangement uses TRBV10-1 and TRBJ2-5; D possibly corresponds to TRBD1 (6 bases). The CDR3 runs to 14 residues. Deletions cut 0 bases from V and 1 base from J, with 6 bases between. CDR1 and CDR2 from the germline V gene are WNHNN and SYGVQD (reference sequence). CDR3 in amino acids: CASSESGGQETQYF. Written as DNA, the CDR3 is TGCGCCAGCAGTGAGTCAGGGGGCCAAGAGACCCAGTACTTC.

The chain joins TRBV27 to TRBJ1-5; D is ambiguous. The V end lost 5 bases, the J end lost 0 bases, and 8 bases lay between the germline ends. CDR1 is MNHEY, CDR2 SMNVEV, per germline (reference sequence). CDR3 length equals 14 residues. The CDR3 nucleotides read TGTGCCAGCAGTCCTAGTAATAGCAATCAGCCCCAGCATTTT. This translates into CASSPSNSNQPQHF.

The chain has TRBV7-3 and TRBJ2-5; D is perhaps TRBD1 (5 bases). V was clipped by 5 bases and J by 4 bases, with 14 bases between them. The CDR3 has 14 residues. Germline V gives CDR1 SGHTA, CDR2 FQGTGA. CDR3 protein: CASSPAGRGETQYF. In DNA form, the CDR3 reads TGTGCCAGCAGCCCCGCCGGAAGGGGAGAGACCCAGTACTTC.

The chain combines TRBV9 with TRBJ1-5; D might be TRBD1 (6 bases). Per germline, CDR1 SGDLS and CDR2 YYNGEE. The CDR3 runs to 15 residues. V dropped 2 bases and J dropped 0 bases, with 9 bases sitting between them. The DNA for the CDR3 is TGTGCCAGCAGCGTCGGGGGCTATAGCAATCAGCCCCAGCATTTT. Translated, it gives CASSVGGYSNQPQHF.

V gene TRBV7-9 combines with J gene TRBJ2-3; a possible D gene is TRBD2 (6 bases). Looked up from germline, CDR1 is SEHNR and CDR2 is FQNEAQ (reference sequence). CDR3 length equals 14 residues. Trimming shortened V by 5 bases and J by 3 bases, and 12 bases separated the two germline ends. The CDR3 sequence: CASSLNSGTDTQYF. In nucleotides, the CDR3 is TGTGCCAGCAGCCTGAATAGCGGAACAGATACGCAGTATTTT. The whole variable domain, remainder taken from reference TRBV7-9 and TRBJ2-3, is DTGVSQNPRHKITKRGQNVTFRCDPISEHNRLYWYRQTLGQGPEFLTYFQNEAQLEKSRLLSDRFSAERPKGSFSTLEIQRTEQGDSAMYLCASSLNSGTDTQYFGPGTRLTVL.

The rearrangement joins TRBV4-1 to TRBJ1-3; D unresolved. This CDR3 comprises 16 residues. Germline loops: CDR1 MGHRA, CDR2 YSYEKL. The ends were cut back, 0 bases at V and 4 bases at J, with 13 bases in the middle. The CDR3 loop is CASSQDLPEWGNTIYF. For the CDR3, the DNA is TGCGCCAGCAGCCAAGATCTTCCGGAATGGGGAAACACCATATATTTT.

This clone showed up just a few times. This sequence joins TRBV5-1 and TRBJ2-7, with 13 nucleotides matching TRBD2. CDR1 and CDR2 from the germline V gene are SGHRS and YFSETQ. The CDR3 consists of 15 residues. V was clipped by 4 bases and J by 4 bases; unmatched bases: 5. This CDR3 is CASSTLAGGRYEQYF. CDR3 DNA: TGCGCCAGCAGCACACTAGCGGGAGGGCGGTACGAGCAGTACTTC.

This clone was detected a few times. The CDR3 nucleotides are TGTGCCAGCAGCTTGGCGGGGCAGGGGAGCCATGGCTACACCTTC. As protein: CASSLAGQGSHGYTF. The chain employs TRBV5-4 and TRBJ1-2; TRBD1 is a possible D gene (6 bases). V was shortened by 0 bases and J by 6 bases, with 15 bases between the two germline ends. Germline V gene sequence: CDR1 SGHNT, CDR2 YYREEE (reference sequence). This CDR3 is 15 amino acids long.